Given below is one T cell receptor (beta chain) in context. Described time point: patch test 2, 6 weeks after DPC sensitization. Stated treatment: therapeutic diphenylcyclopropenone sensitization with weekly scalp DPC. Blood was collected ahead of every patch test applied. This record belongs to a study of human T cells and chemical hapten exposure. Across the study: Subjects had 2% DPC placed on about 2 cm by about 2 cm of upper inner arm skin for sensitization.

The library tagged individual cDNA molecules with unique molecular identifiers. TCRdb recomputed calls from the RACE reads with MiXCR, one row per CDR3 protein. The sample shows approximately 350,000 distinct CDR3 sequences, over 6% of them seen only once. The germline gives CDR1 MNHNS, CDR2 SASEGT. V shed 7 bases and J shed 1 base, with 17 bases lying between them. CDR3 length: 15 residues. The chain links TRBV6-1 to TRBJ2-7; no clear D. The TCR sequence derives from a young woman with alopecia areata. Some clones in this sample may be carry-over from other donors' samples. The specimen comprised whole blood, sampled in connection with sensitization to the hapten diphenylcyclopropenone (DPC). This CDR3 reads CASKGILGQSYEQYF. CDR3 DNA: TGTGCCAGCAAAGGGATTCTGGGTCAATCCTACGAGCAGTACTTC.